Presented here are 15 T cell receptor beta chains from one specimen sequenced in a study of monozygotic twins with inflammatory bowel disease (dated by TCRdb to between 2018 and 2020). The library came from 5' RACE. The instrument was an Illumina HiSeq 2500. TCRdb reprocessed the sequencing reads and holds a single record per CDR3 protein sequence, with no DNA. The record for this sample contains approximately 400,000 distinct CDR3 sequences. The ten largest make up 2% to 3% of the sample. The sample taken for sequencing was blood. The receptor source for this set is a human donor with ulcerative colitis or Crohn's disease, or a healthy co-twin of an affected twin (not recorded which).

The V call is TRBV27, the J call TRBJ2-7; the D call of TRBD2 rests on TCRdb alone, since no DNA is present to check it. This CDR3 comprises 15 residues. Per the germline V gene, CDR1 is MNHEY and CDR2 is SMNVEV (reference sequence). CDR3 sequence reads: CASGTSGRASDEQYF.

The CDR3: CASSVGNQETQYF. The J gene is TRBJ2-5, the V gene TRBV9. The CDR3 is made up of 13 amino acids. Germline lookup yields CDR1 SGDLS and CDR2 YYNGEE.

J is TRBJ1-2 and V is TRBV19; TCRdb gives TRBD1 as the D gene, but with no DNA this cannot be confirmed. Germline CDR1 and CDR2: LNHDA and SQIVND (reference sequence). The length of the CDR3 is 15 residues. The CDR3 region is CASSIVMGQTYGYTF.

This rearrangement joins TRBV14 to TRBJ2-1. The CDR3 loop spans 15 amino acids. Germline assignment: CDR1 SGHDN and CDR2 FVKESK. This chain's CDR3 is CASSQTRTVFNEQFF.

This chain uses TRBV28 with TRBJ2-5; TCRdb selects TRBD1, and the lack of DNA leaves this call unchecked. This CDR3 is 17 amino acids long. Germline assignment: CDR1 MDHEN and CDR2 SYDVKM. The CDR3 protein is CASSPPGGPPKVKTQYF.

The chain employs TRBV5-1 and TRBJ2-5. This CDR3 has 14 residues. From germline, CDR1 is SGHRS and CDR2 YFSETQ. The CDR3 loop is CASRPQTTQETQYF.

The V gene is TRBV27, the J gene TRBJ2-7; TCRdb's D gene call, TRBD1, goes unchecked for lack of DNA. CDR3 length: 15 amino acids. In germline, CDR1 is MNHEY, CDR2 SMNVEV (reference sequence). The CDR3 is CASSGIRTGNYEQYF.

The chain has TRBV2 and TRBJ2-1; TCRdb's D call of TRBD2 is untestable without DNA. Germline V lookup: CDR1 SNHLY, CDR2 FYNNEI. The CDR3 consists of 14 residues. The CDR3 is CASRRAPTANEQFF. Using reference TRBV2 and TRBJ2-1 for the parts outside the CDR3, the full variable domain is EPEVTQTPSHQVTQMGQEVILRCVPISNHLYFYWYRQILGQKVEFLVSFYNNEISEKSEIFDDQFSVERPDGSNFTLKIRSTKLEDSAMYFCASRRAPTANEQFFGPGTRLTVL.

This chain joins TRBV29-1 and TRBJ2-7. The CDR3 runs to 15 residues. Germline assignment: CDR1 SQVTM and CDR2 ANQGSEA. CDR3 in amino acids: CSVEEEVYSKYEQYF.

The V gene is TRBV5-1, the J gene TRBJ2-5; the TCRdb D gene call, TRBD2, has no DNA to confirm it. Germline-derived CDR1 and CDR2 are SGHRS and YFSETQ. This CDR3 is built from 18 residues. The CDR3: CASSLVAGGPGGQETQYF.

The chain combines TRBV12-3 or TRBV12-4 with TRBJ2-7; the TCRdb D gene call, TRBD2, has no DNA to confirm it. The CDR3 is made up of 14 amino acids. The CDR3 is CASSLLAGSYEQYF.

The chain links TRBV3-1 to TRBJ1-6. The CDR3 consists of 15 residues. The germline V gene encodes CDR1 LGHDT and CDR2 YNNKEL (reference sequence). CDR3 loop: CASSQDPSPSSPLHF.

This chain uses TRBV7-9 with TRBJ2-1. CDR1 and CDR2 (germline): SEHNR, FQNEAQ (reference sequence). The CDR3 is made up of 14 amino acids. The CDR3 is CASSLTVSYNEQFF.

The rearrangement uses TRBV19 and TRBJ2-7; TCRdb lists TRBD1, though no DNA is available to test this call. CDR1 is LNHDA, CDR2 SQIVND, per germline (reference sequence). The CDR3 has 14 residues. This CDR3 reads CASSSSGKGYEQYF.

The rearrangement uses TRBV7-9 and TRBJ1-1; TCRdb's D gene call, TRBD1, goes unchecked for lack of DNA. In germline, CDR1 is SEHNR, CDR2 FQNEAQ (reference sequence). The length of the CDR3 is 16 residues. The CDR3 protein is CASSPRDPPRSTEAFF.